This T cell receptor (beta chain) was documented in a study of vaccination effects on CD4 cells after COVID-19. Whole-study results and caveats: No early post-infection timepoints were available in the study, which also included few convalescent patients.

Assay used: immunoSEQ multiplex PCR; TCRdb lists only in-frame clones, some missing. The sample consists of about 63,000 clones, around 75% of them appearing once. The CDR3 extends over 15 amino acids. Per germline, CDR1 MNHEY and CDR2 SMNVEV (reference sequence). V dropped 4 bases and J dropped 8; count of bases not matched to a gene: 11. After expansion with viral peptide pools in the ViraFEST assay, antigen-specific CD4+ T cells were sequenced. It was after around 10 days of culture that CD4+ T cells were isolated. The study found no prior SARS-CoV-2 infection in the vaccine recipients, who tested negative for nucleocapsid antibodies. With 10 ug/ml peptides and about 10 IU/ml IL-2, fewer than 2.5 million PBMC per well were cultured. A word on this clone: What it binds is not known.

The specimen comprised CD4+ T cells from PBMCs cultured with HCoV-OC43 spike peptides, sampled before COVID-19 vaccination. The subset: HCoV-OC43 spike overlapping peptide pool stimulation. The clonotype comes from a human donor who received a COVID-19 vaccine. V gene TRBV27 combines with J gene TRBJ1-5; 7 bases align to TRBD1. The CDR3 bases are TGTGCCAGCAGTTCGGTACACAGGGGTCGCGAGCCCCAGCATTTT. It codes for CASSSVHRGREPQHF.